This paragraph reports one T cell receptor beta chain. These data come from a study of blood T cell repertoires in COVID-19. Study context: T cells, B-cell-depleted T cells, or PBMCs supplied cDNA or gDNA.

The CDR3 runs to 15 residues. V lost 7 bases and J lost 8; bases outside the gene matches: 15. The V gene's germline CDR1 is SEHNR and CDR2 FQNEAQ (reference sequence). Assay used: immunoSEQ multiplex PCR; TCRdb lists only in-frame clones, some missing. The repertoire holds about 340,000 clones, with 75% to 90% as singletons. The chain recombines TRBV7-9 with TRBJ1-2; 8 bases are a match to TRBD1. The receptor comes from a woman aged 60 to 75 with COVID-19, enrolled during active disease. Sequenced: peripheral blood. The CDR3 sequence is CASTDTRQGAQGYTF. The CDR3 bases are TGTGCCAGCACCGATACGCGGCAGGGGGCGCAGGGCTACACCTTC.